Presented here are 20 T cell receptor beta chains from one specimen sequenced in a study of identifying expanded T cells in peripheral blood. Clones were sequenced by immunoSEQ multiplex PCR, and TCRdb holds only the in-frame ones, with some missing. The data contain 75,000 to 95,000 clones, over 85% of them singletons. The sample consisted of blood. These receptor sequences come from a person aged 18 to 70 in good health.

This chain connects TRBV7-9 to TRBJ1-4; D may be TRBD1 (6 bases). With 2 bases removed from V and 8 bases from J, the gap between germline ends came to 6 bases. Germline-derived CDR1 and CDR2 are SEHNR and FQNEAQ (reference sequence). The CDR3 sequence is 12 residues long. CDR3 in DNA: TGTGCCAGCAGCTTAAGGGGGGAAAAACTGTTTTTT. It specifies CASSLRGEKLFF.

J is TRBJ1-1 and V is TRBV9; 8 positions agree with TRBD1. Germline V gene data show CDR1 as SGDLS and CDR2 as YYNGEE. The CDR3 totals 13 residues. The ends lost 4 bases at V and 4 bases at J; junction bases unmatched: 3. The CDR3 DNA reads as TGTGCCAGCAGCCCCACAGGGGGCACTGAAGCTTTCTTT. Translation gives CASSPTGGTEAFF.

Written as DNA, the CDR3 is TGTGCCAGCTCTAGGTGGGCCGATGGTTCCTATAATTCACCCCTCCACTTT. Translating gives CASSRWADGSYNSPLHF. The chain links TRBV2 to TRBJ1-6; D not certain. V was shortened by 8 bases and J by 1 base, with 18 bases between the two germline ends. CDR1 and CDR2 (germline): SNHLY, FYNNEI. This CDR3 is built from 17 residues.

This rearrangement joins TRBV11-1 to TRBJ2-3; 9 bases are shared with TRBD2. This CDR3 spans 17 amino acids. V trimming: 5 bases; J trimming: 2 bases; junction bases outside the gene matches: 11. CDR1 and CDR2 (germline): SGHAT, FQDESV (reference sequence). The CDR3 DNA reads as TGTGCCAGCAGCCACCGGGGCGGGGGGGCCCACACAGATACGCAGTATTTT. Translating it yields CASSHRGGGAHTDTQYF.

This chain uses TRBV11-3 with TRBJ2-1; TRBD1 or TRBD2 may be the D gene (5 bases each). V dropped 1 base and J dropped 4 bases, with 8 bases sitting between them. In germline, CDR1 is SGHNT, CDR2 YENEEA. The CDR3 runs 14 residues. The CDR3 region is CASSLAGLYNEQFF. CDR3 DNA: TGTGCCAGCAGCTTAGCGGGGCTGTACAATGAGCAGTTCTTC.

V gene TRBV19 combines with J gene TRBJ1-2, with D possibly being TRBD1 (6 bases). The CDR3 extends over 14 amino acids. Germline CDR1 reads LNHDA; CDR2 reads SQIVND (reference sequence). V lost 6 bases and J 2 bases, leaving 13 bases between the germline ends. CDR3 amino acids: CASSSRGTNYGYTF. The CDR3 DNA reads as TGTGCCAGTAGCTCTAGGGGGACGAACTATGGCTACACCTTC.

The genes are TRBV9 and TRBJ1-1; perhaps TRBD1 as D (6 bases). The V end lost 2 bases, the J end lost 6 bases, and 14 bases lay between the germline ends. Germline lookup yields CDR1 SGDLS and CDR2 YYNGEE. This CDR3 comprises 14 residues. CDR3 sequence reads: CASSVTGTNSEAFF. In DNA, the CDR3 is TGTGCCAGCAGCGTTACCGGGACAAACTCTGAAGCTTTCTTT. Together with reference TRBV9 and TRBJ1-1, the CDR3 gives the full variable domain: DSGVTQTPKHLITATGQRVTLRCSPRSGDLSVYWYQQSLDQGLQFLIQYYNGEERAKGNILERFSAQQFPDLHSELNLSSLELGDSALYFCASSVTGTNSEAFFGQGTRLTVV.

V and J are TRBV9 and TRBJ2-7, with D perhaps TRBD1 (6 bases). CDR3 length: 14 amino acids. V shed 0 bases and J shed 2 bases, with 9 bases lying between them. Germline lookup yields CDR1 SGDLS and CDR2 YYNGEE. The CDR3 sequence is CASSVAAGAYEQYF. CDR3 nucleotide sequence: TGTGCCAGCAGCGTAGCGGCAGGGGCCTACGAGCAGTACTTC.

This sequence joins TRBV7-2 and TRBJ2-1; 8 nucleotides match TRBD2. The germline CDR1 and CDR2 sequences are SGHTA and FQGNSA. The CDR3 is made up of 15 amino acids. J was trimmed by 4 bases and V by 1 base; bases with no gene match: 3. CDR3 amino acids: CASSLDPSGYNEQFF. The CDR3 DNA reads TGTGCCAGCAGCTTAGATCCTAGCGGGTACAATGAGCAGTTCTTC.

The chain links TRBV29-1 to TRBJ1-1; the D gene is possibly TRBD1 (5 bases). The CDR3 sequence is 11 residues long. Germline V lookup: CDR1 SQVTM, CDR2 ANQGSEA. Trimming cost V 8 bases and J 3 bases, with 10 bases left between them. The CDR3, as DNA: TGCAGCACCGGGGGGGACACTGAAGCTTTCTTT. Translated, it gives CSTGGDTEAFF.

V is TRBV7-2 and J is TRBJ2-5; 10 bases align to TRBD2. The CDR3 covers 15 residues. The J segment lost 5 bases and the V segment lost 4 bases, leaving 7 bases of the junction unmatched. Germline lookup yields CDR1 SGHTA and CDR2 FQGNSA. The CDR3 nucleotides are TGTGCCAGCAGCTCCAAGACTAGCGGGTGGGAGACCCAGTACTTC. The encoded protein is CASSSKTSGWETQYF.

The chain carries TRBV14 and TRBJ2-7; 9 bases align to TRBD1. Looked up from germline, CDR1 is SGHDN and CDR2 is FVKESK. The length of the CDR3 is 16 residues. The junction had 6 bases not matched to a gene; V was cut back by 1 base and J by 2 bases. This chain's CDR3 is CASSQGPGTGTYEQYF. As DNA, the CDR3 is TGTGCCAGCAGCCAAGGACCGGGGACAGGGACCTACGAGCAGTACTTC.

The rearrangement joins TRBV18 to TRBJ1-1, with D unclear. V was clipped by 3 bases and J by 2 bases, with 10 bases between them. The CDR3 runs to 14 residues. Germline CDR1 KGHSH, CDR2 LQKENI. The CDR3 region is CASSPTGYNTEAFF. The CDR3 nucleotides read TGTGCCAGCTCACCTACTGGGTATAACACTGAAGCTTTCTTT.

This clone has only a few counts. The V call is TRBV27, the J call TRBJ1-5; possible D gene TRBD1, 5 bases. V was clipped by 1 base and J by 4 bases, with 14 bases between them. Germline V gives CDR1 MNHEY, CDR2 SMNVEV (reference sequence). The CDR3 length is 16 residues. CDR3 loop: CASSLYGHLRNQPQHF. CDR3 nucleotide sequence: TGTGCCAGCAGTTTATACGGACACCTGAGGAATCAGCCCCAGCATTTT.

The chain recombines TRBV13 with TRBJ2-5; 8 positions agree with TRBD2. V dropped 5 bases and J dropped 5; count of bases not matched to a gene: 7. CDR3 length: 14 residues. The germline V gene has CDR1 PRHDT and CDR2 FYEKMQ (reference sequence). The DNA of the CDR3 is TGTGCCAGCAGCCTAACGGGGGGGCAGGAGACCCAGTACTTC. This codes for CASSLTGGQETQYF. Complete variable domain (other parts from reference TRBV13 and TRBJ2-5): AAGVIQSPRHLIKEKRETATLKCYPIPRHDTVYWYQQGPGQDPQFLISFYEKMQSDKGSIPDRFSAQQFSDYHSELNMSSLELGDSALYFCASSLTGGQETQYFGPGTRLLVL.

This chain connects TRBV15 to TRBJ1-1; D is undetermined. Trimming pared 1 base from V and 4 bases from J, leaving 10 bases between. The V gene's germline CDR1 is LNHNV and CDR2 YYDKDF (reference sequence). The CDR3 covers 14 residues. The CDR3 loop reads CATSRALTSTEAFF. CDR3 DNA sequence: TGTGCCACCAGCAGAGCTTTAACAAGCACTGAAGCTTTCTTT.

This chain uses TRBV6-5 with TRBJ1-3, with a weak D call TRBD1 (6 bases). The length of the CDR3 is 15 residues. Germline V lookup: CDR1 MNHEY, CDR2 SVGAGI. V was clipped by 6 bases and J by 0 bases, with 12 bases between them. CDR3 protein: CASSLDRSSGNTIYF. The CDR3 DNA reads TGTGCCAGCAGCCTCGACAGGAGCTCTGGAAACACCATATATTTT.

The chain combines TRBV9 with TRBJ1-1; 7 bases map to TRBD1. The CDR3 has 14 residues. Germline V gene data show CDR1 as SGDLS and CDR2 as YYNGEE. The trim removed 3 bases at V and 3 bases at J, leaving 5 bases unmatched. CDR3 in DNA: TGTGCCAGCAGCGCACGGGACAGAGACACTGAAGCTTTCTTT. Translated: CASSARDRDTEAFF.

The chain links TRBV7-9 to TRBJ1-5; D is undetermined. Germline V gene lookup returns CDR1 SEHNR and CDR2 FQNEAQ (reference sequence). The CDR3 sequence is 13 residues long. Trimming shortened V by 2 bases and J by 5 bases, and 7 bases separated the two germline ends. CDR3 sequence: CASSLKRDQPQHF. Here the CDR3 DNA reads TGTGCCAGCAGCTTAAAGAGGGATCAGCCCCAGCATTTT.

The CDR3 sequence: CASSQGGQSNYGYTF. The CDR3 nucleotides are TGTGCCAGCAGCCAAGGGGGCCAAAGCAACTATGGCTACACCTTC. J is TRBJ1-2 and V is TRBV4-2, with D possibly TRBD1 on 5 matching bases. CDR1 and CDR2 from the germline V gene are LGHNA and YNFKEQ. Trimming shortened V by 1 base and J by 2 bases, and 11 bases separated the two germline ends. CDR3 length: 15 amino acids.